The present TCR beta chain was sequenced within a study of spatial heterogeneity in lung cancer. About the research overall: Across the raw uncorrected reads, a unique TCR and UMI combination was observed, on average, more than ten times.

Time point denoted: sample taken at primary tumor resection. Frozen PBMC, nontumor lung or tumor provided whole RNA, which was sequenced unsorted. Germline lookup yields CDR1 SNHLY and CDR2 FYNNEI. The V end was cut by 6 bases, the J end by 7 bases, with 12 bases between. There are 13 residues in the CDR3. On this clonotype: Antigen: not known.

Overall study results and limits: Counts of expanded intratumoral alpha and beta TCRs tracked tumor mutation counts. Estimated TCR-seq coverage of tumor T cells was only approximately 7% for alpha chains. For beta chains, the corresponding estimate was roughly 12%.

TCRdb itself ran the 5' RACE reads through MiXCR, one entry per CDR3 protein. The table has 9,000 to 13,000 distinct CDR3 sequences, about 8.5% seen once. The chain carries TRBV2 and TRBJ2-2; D gene ambiguous. This clonotype was sampled from a male donor with early-stage non-small cell lung cancer. Sequenced material: lung tumor tissue, taken at surgery. The CDR3 here is CASSFRPGGELFF. The CDR3 DNA reads TGTGCCAGCAGCTTTCGGCCCGGCGGGGAGCTGTTTTTT.